This T cell receptor (beta chain) was captured by sequencing in a study of cytomegalovirus exposure and HLA in healthy donors. General observations from the study: In a later analysis, donors in an Asian-associated ancestry cluster reportedly had fewer N-insertions in productive TCRs than the cohort mean. Several top significant clusters appeared, in a later analysis, to be linked to common viral pathogens. CMV serostatus stood as the only immune exposure information on hand.

The primer mix had 60 Vbeta and 13 Jbeta primers. Sequenced by immunoSEQ multiplex PCR; TCRdb stores in-frame clones only, minus some. The sample has some 190,000 clones, around 86% seen once. The V segment lost 6 bases and the J segment 0 bases; nucleotides outside the gene matches: 8. The germline V gene has CDR1 MGHDK and CDR2 SYGVNS. The CDR3 is 17 residues long. This clone was picked up a small number of times. What it recognizes is unknown. The source is a woman under 30 in good health and CMV-seronegative. This chain uses TRBV25-1 with TRBJ2-1; TRBD2 matches 10 bases. Sample: PBMCs. The CDR3 coding sequence is TGTGCCAGCAGCAGGCTAGCGGGGGTTAGCTCCTACAATGAGCAGTTCTTC. It yields the protein CASSRLAGVSSYNEQFF.